The 17 T cell receptor beta chains below all came from one sample that was sequenced in a study of OX40 agonist ivuxolimab in advanced cancers. Receptor libraries were prepared by the immunoSEQ multiplex PCR assay. TCRdb obtained this table from immuneACCESS and retained in-frame rearrangements with V and J assigned. These tables miss some clones; where compared with another copy, unresolved V genes account for less than half of the shortfall, and the remainder is unexplained. The sample contains about 40,000 clones, about 91% of them found a single time. 20% to 30% of the sample comes from the top ten. The sequencing used CD4+ or CD8+ T cells sorted from blood, collected in a trial of the OX40 agonist ivuxolimab. The receptors derive from an adult with an advanced solid tumor such as melanoma, head and neck, liver or kidney cancer.

This chain connects TRBV7-6 to TRBJ2-2, with TRBD1 identical over 7 bases. After removal of 5 bases from V and 1 base from J, the junction contained 4 bases not matched to a gene. The CDR3 is made up of 15 amino acids. Germline CDR1 reads SGHVS; CDR2 reads FNYEAQ. Written as DNA, the CDR3 is TGTGCCAGCAGCACAGGGACAGAGAACACCGGGGAGCTGTTTTTT. It translates to CASSTGTENTGELFF.

The chain couples TRBV4-1 to TRBJ2-2; perhaps TRBD2 as D (5 bases). This CDR3 has 14 amino acids. Trimming removed 3 bases at V and 9 bases at J, with 14 bases between. The germline V gene has CDR1 MGHRA and CDR2 YSYEKL. The CDR3 loop reads CASSQSSGWRELFF. DNA for the CDR3: TGCGCCAGCAGCCAGTCCTCGGGGTGGCGGGAGCTGTTTTTT.

By share of the sample, this clone is medium-sized. This chain joins TRBV6-4 and TRBJ2-3; D ambiguous. The CDR3 covers 15 residues. CDR1 is MRHNA and CDR2 is SNTAGT in the germline V gene. V was clipped by 2 bases and J by 2 bases, with 11 bases between them. For the CDR3, the DNA is TGTGCCAGCAGTGACGGGTCGGGCCACACAGATACGCAGTATTTT. Translated: CASSDGSGHTDTQYF.

The rearrangement uses TRBV4-1 and TRBJ1-5; unclear D gene. The CDR3 length is 13 residues. In germline, CDR1 is MGHRA, CDR2 YSYEKL. Trimming shortened V by 3 bases and J by 4 bases, and 7 bases separated the two germline ends. Here the CDR3 reads CASSQAQNQPQHF. For the CDR3, the DNA is TGCGCCAGCAGCCAGGCGCAGAATCAGCCCCAGCATTTT.

The chain couples TRBV21-1 to TRBJ1-1. TRBV21-1 is shown as a pseudogene. The CDR3 extends over 14 amino acids. The CDR3 region has the DNA TGTGCCAGCAGCAAAGTTGTGCAGGGACTTGAAGCTTTCTTT. Its translation is CASSKVVQGLEAFF.

This rearrangement joins TRBV27 to TRBJ1-1; 8 bases are a match to TRBD1. V lost 0 bases, J lost 12 bases, and 6 bases stayed unmatched. This CDR3 comprises 13 residues. From germline, CDR1 is MNHEY and CDR2 SMNVEV (reference sequence). CDR3 nucleotides: TGTGCCAGCAGTTTATCAGCGGACAGGGAAACTTTCTTT. The encoded protein is CASSLSADRETFF.

This chain joins TRBV9 and TRBJ2-1; D not certain. This CDR3 has 17 residues. CDR1 is SGDLS and CDR2 is YYNGEE in the germline V gene. V was pared by 0 bases and J by 4 bases, with 17 bases between. The DNA of the CDR3 is TGTGCCAGCAGCGTAGGGCCGAGAGTAGCACTATACAATGAGCAGTTCTTC. It translates to CASSVGPRVALYNEQFF.

This clone was picked up one time. The gene calls are TRBV11-3 and TRBJ2-1; 12 positions match TRBD2. Germline V CDR1 and CDR2: SGHNT, YENEEA. This CDR3 has 18 residues. J lost 4 bases, V lost 4 bases, and 11 bases had no gene match. The CDR3 nucleotides are TGTGCCAGCAGCTCGAGGAGGGAGACTAGCGGGGGTTACAATGAGCAGTTCTTC. Translation gives CASSSRRETSGGYNEQFF.

CDR3 in DNA: TGTGCCAGCAGCGGGAGCTATGACGAGCAGTACTTC. Encoded protein: CASSGSYDEQYF. The chain has TRBV6-1 and TRBJ2-5; D is perhaps TRBD2 (6 bases). With the DNA end fitting TRBJ2-7 better, the J assignment may be wrong. The germline V gene encodes CDR1 MNHNS and CDR2 SASEGT. This CDR3 spans 12 amino acids.

In this sample, this clone turned up once. The rearrangement uses TRBV28 and TRBJ2-1, with D tentatively TRBD1 or TRBD2 (5 bases each). CDR1 MDHEN and CDR2 SYDVKM come from the germline V gene. With 2 bases removed from V and 10 bases from J, the gap between germline ends came to 12 bases. The length of the CDR3 is 13 residues. CDR3 residues: CASSLGGEGEQFF. The DNA for the CDR3 is TGTGCCAGCAGTTTAGGGGGAGAGGGGGAGCAGTTCTTC.

The chain uses TRBV4-1 and TRBJ2-7; TRBD2 might be the D (6 bases). The V end lost 7 bases, the J end lost 3 bases, and 13 bases lay between the germline ends. Germline CDR1 reads MGHRA; CDR2 reads YSYEKL. CDR3 length: 13 residues. The CDR3: CASTGMGGYEQYF. CDR3 sequence (DNA): TGCGCCAGCACCGGGATGGGGGGCTACGAGCAGTACTTC.

The chain has TRBV4-1 and TRBJ2-7; 7 nucleotides align to TRBD2. Germline V CDR1 and CDR2: MGHRA, YSYEKL. Trimming at V came to 0 bases and at J to 12 bases, leaving 8 bases not matched to a gene. The CDR3 spans 13 residues. This chain's CDR3 is CASSQERLAALYF. In nucleotides, the CDR3 is TGCGCCAGCAGCCAAGAGAGGCTAGCGGCGTTGTACTTC.

The J gene is TRBJ2-3, the V gene TRBV7-9, with TRBD1 matching over 9 bases. The CDR3 covers 17 residues. Germline assignment: CDR1 SEHNR and CDR2 FQNEAQ (reference sequence). J gave up 2 bases and V 5 bases, and 11 bases lay outside the gene matches. CDR3 DNA sequence: TGTGCCAGCAGCCCCCCCCCGGGACAGGGCCCCACAGATACGCAGTATTTT. Protein product: CASSPPPGQGPTDTQYF.

This chain connects TRBV4-1 to TRBJ2-7; the D is unclear. In germline, CDR1 is MGHRA, CDR2 YSYEKL. CDR3 length: 15 residues. Trimming stripped 0 bases from V and 0 bases from J, with 9 bases between. The CDR3 DNA reads as TGCGCCAGCAGCCAAGAGGCATATTCCTCCTACGAGCAGTACTTC. It translates to CASSQEAYSSYEQYF.

The V and J genes are TRBV7-9 and TRBJ1-4; 11 bases are a match to TRBD1. V was clipped by 4 bases and J by 3 bases; unmatched bases: 4. Germline CDR1 reads SEHNR; CDR2 reads FQNEAQ (reference sequence). The CDR3 totals 16 residues. The CDR3 sequence is CASSWGQGVSNEKLFF. CDR3 nucleotides: TGTGCCAGCAGCTGGGGACAGGGGGTTTCTAATGAAAAACTGTTTTTT.

This clone was seen a handful of times. V and J are TRBV9 and TRBJ1-4; D remains unclear. Germline CDR1 and CDR2: SGDLS and YYNGEE. The CDR3 sequence is 14 residues long. V lost 0 bases and J 8 bases, leaving 11 bases between the germline ends. Here the CDR3 reads CASSVGRTEEKLFF. The CDR3 DNA follows: TGTGCCAGCAGCGTAGGAAGGACTGAAGAAAAACTGTTTTTT. Supplemented by reference TRBV9 and TRBJ1-4, the full variable domain reads DSGVTQTPKHLITATGQRVTLRCSPRSGDLSVYWYQQSLDQGLQFLIQYYNGEERAKGNILERFSAQQFPDLHSELNLSSLELGDSALYFCASSVGRTEEKLFFGSGTQLSVL.

V and J are TRBV9 and TRBJ2-4; possibly TRBD1 or TRBD2 for D (5 bases each). The germline V and J ends were trimmed by 0 bases and 1 base, with 17 bases remaining between them. Germline values: CDR1 SGDLS, CDR2 YYNGEE. This CDR3 spans 18 amino acids. The CDR3 reads CASSVGERGRFAKNIQYF. For the CDR3, the DNA is TGTGCCAGCAGCGTAGGCGAGAGGGGCCGATTCGCCAAAAACATTCAGTACTTC.